Listed below are T cell receptor beta chains from one sample, sequenced in a study of shared clonotypes between healthy human individuals. Assay used: immunoSEQ multiplex PCR; TCRdb lists only in-frame clones, some missing. The table records some 2,400,000 clones, almost 96% of them present only once. The sample was naive CD4+ T cells sorted from blood. Receptor source: a man between 18 and 35 years old in good health. Each CDR3 is given with its conserved first and last residue. Fields, in order: V gene, D gene, clone size, J gene, CDR3 DNA, CDR3 protein. D genes are given only for firm matches. Clone size appears in some rows only: once, few, many, or a class for an expanded clone.

>TRBV5-6|TRBD1|.|TRBJ1-5
TGTGCCAGCAGCTTGGCCGGGACAGCGCTGGGCAATCAGCCCCAGCATTTT
CASSLAGTALGNQPQHF
>TRBV7-2|TRBD1|.|TRBJ1-3
TGTGCCAGCAGTATACAGGGGGCAGGAAACACCATATATTTT
CASSIQGAGNTIYF
>TRBV30|.|.|TRBJ1-6
TGTGCCTGGTCTAAGGACAGAATCAAGAATAATTCACCCCTCCACTTT
CAWSKDRIKNNSPLHF
>TRBV9|TRBD1|.|TRBJ1-2
TGTGCCAGCAGCGTAGCACCCAGGGGGTCCAATGGCTACACCTTC
CASSVAPRGSNGYTF
>TRBV6-5|.|once|TRBJ1-2
TGTGCTTCCAGAGCAGGGGTGATCTATGGCTACACCTTC
CASRAGVIYGYTF
>TRBV5-4|.|.|TRBJ2-3
TGTGCCAGCAGCTTGGCGACTAGAGATACGCAGTATTTT
CASSLATRDTQYF
>TRBV19|TRBD2|.|TRBJ2-3
TGTGCCAGTAGTATCTATACACTAGCGAGCACAGATACGCAGTATTTT
CASSIYTLASTDTQYF
>TRBV10-3|.|.|TRBJ2-1
TGTGCCGTGAATGACAGGTCAAACAATGAGCAGTTCTTC
CAVNDRSNNEQFF
>TRBV4-3|.|.|TRBJ2-3
TGCGCCAGCAGCCAAGATACGGGGGCCGGGGGTACGCAGTATTTT
CASSQDTGAGGTQYF
>TRBV5-4|TRBD1|once|TRBJ1-6
TGTGCCAGCAGCTTGTCCAGACAGGGGAATTCACCCCTCCACTTT
CASSLSRQGNSPLHF
>TRBV2|.|.|TRBJ2-7
TGTGCCAGCCGGGACATTGGCTACGAGCAGTACTTC
CASRDIGYEQYF
>TRBV7-2|.|.|TRBJ2-5
TGTGCCAGCAGCTTGGTCAGTAGAGCCAGCCAAGAGACCCAGTACTTC
CASSLVSRASQETQYF
>TRBV6-5|TRBD2|once|TRBJ2-7
TGTGCCAGCAGTAGACTAGCGCGATACGAGCAGTACTTC
CASSRLARYEQYF
>TRBV4-1|.|.|TRBJ1-1
TGCGCCAGCAGCCAAATGGGGGCTGGGAACACTGAAGCTTTCTTT
CASSQMGAGNTEAFF
>TRBV4-1|.|.|TRBJ2-5
TGCGCCAGCAGCCAAGGGCCCCGGGAGACCCAGTACTTC
CASSQGPRETQYF
>TRBV25-1|.|.|TRBJ2-3
TGTGCCAGCAGTGAATCCCTGGTGCTAGCAGATACGCAGTATTTT
CASSESLVLADTQYF
>TRBV7-2|TRBD1|.|TRBJ1-2
TGTGCCAGCAGCTCAAGGGGACAGGGGGCTGGCGGCTACACCTTC
CASSSRGQGAGGYTF
>TRBV4-3|TRBD1|.|TRBJ2-7
TGCGCCAGCAGCCGCCGTTTGGGACAGAGCTCCTACGAGCAGTACTTC
CASSRRLGQSSYEQYF
>TRBV10-3|.|.|TRBJ1-1
TGTGCCATCACCCCGACAAAGAACACTGAAGCTTTCTTT
CAITPTKNTEAFF
>TRBV4-1|.|.|TRBJ2-1
TGCGCCAGCAGCCAAGGGATCGGACAGCTCTACAATGAGCAGTTCTTC
CASSQGIGQLYNEQFF
>TRBV25-1|.|.|TRBJ1-1
TGTGCCAGCACCGGGAACTGGGGGACTACGGAAGCTTTCTTT
CASTGNWGTTEAFF
>TRBV5-4|TRBD1|.|TRBJ1-2
TGTGCCAGCAGCTTGACAGGGGCCCCACTAGACTATGGCTACACCTTC
CASSLTGAPLDYGYTF
>TRBV19|.|.|TRBJ2-1
TGTGCCAGTAGTATAGATGGCACCATGAGCTCCTACAATGAGCAGTTCTTC
CASSIDGTMSSYNEQFF
>TRBV27|TRBD2|.|TRBJ2-7
TGTGCCAGCAGCCTTGCTGGGGGGGCCTACGAGCAGTACTTC
CASSLAGGAYEQYF
>TRBV6-1|.|.|TRBJ2-7
TGTGCCAGCAGTGGGCAGGGGTTCGACGAGCAGTACTTC
CASSGQGFDEQYF
>TRBV10-3|.|.|TRBJ1-5
TGTGCCATACGCCCGGGGGCAGGGCAGCCCCAGCATTTT
CAIRPGAGQPQHF
>TRBV5-4|TRBD1|.|TRBJ1-4
TGTGCCAGCAGCCGGACAGGCCAAAATGAAAAACTGTTTTTT
CASSRTGQNEKLFF